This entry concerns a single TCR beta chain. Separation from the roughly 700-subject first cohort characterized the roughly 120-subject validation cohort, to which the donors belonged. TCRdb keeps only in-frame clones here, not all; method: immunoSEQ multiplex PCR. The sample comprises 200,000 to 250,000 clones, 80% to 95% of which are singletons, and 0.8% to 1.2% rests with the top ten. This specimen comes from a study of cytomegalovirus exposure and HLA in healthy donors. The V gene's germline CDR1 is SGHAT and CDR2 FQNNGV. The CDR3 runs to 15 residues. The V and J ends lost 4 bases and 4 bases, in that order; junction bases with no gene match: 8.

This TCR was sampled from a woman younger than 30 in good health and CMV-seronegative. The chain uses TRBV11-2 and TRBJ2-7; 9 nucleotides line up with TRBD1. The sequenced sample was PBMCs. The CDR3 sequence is CASSYSPTGGYEQYF. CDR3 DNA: TGTGCCAGCAGCTACAGCCCGACAGGGGGTTACGAGCAGTACTTC.